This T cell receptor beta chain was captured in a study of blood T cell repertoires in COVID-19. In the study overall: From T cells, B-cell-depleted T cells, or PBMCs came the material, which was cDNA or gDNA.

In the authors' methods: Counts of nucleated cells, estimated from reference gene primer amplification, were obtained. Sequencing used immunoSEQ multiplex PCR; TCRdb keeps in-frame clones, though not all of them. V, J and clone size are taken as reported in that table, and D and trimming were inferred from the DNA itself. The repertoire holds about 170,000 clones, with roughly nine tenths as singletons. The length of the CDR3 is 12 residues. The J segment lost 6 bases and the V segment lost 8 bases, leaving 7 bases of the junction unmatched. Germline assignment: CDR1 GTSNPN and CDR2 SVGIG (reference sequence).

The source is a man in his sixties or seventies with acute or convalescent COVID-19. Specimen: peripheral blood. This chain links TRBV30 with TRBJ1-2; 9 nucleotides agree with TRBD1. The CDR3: CARPTGGDGYTF. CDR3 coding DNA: TGTGCCAGACCGACAGGGGGAGATGGCTACACCTTC.